This entry features one TCR beta chain sequence. As yet, its antigen is unknown. A single record per CDR3 protein comes from TCRdb applying MiXCR to the RT-PCR reads. The table has roughly 460,000 distinct CDR3 sequences, 9.5% to 13% seen once; the top ten hold 12%. These data belong to a study of response to subunit inactivated influenza vaccine. Findings and caveats of the study: Seasonal influenza vaccination, on each occasion, was suggested by the authors to recruit few new T cells.

Trimming pared 7 bases from V and 0 bases from J, leaving 16 bases between. Germline CDR1 SGHAT, CDR2 FQNNGV. This CDR3 comprises 15 residues. The material was PBMCs from blood, obtained roughly 45 days after vaccination. The clonotype was recovered from a man aged 45-60 years who received an inactivated influenza vaccine. The chain employs TRBV11-2 and TRBJ2-7; no reliable D call. CDR3 in DNA: TGTGCCAGCACCCAAGGTCCCGGTCCCTCCTACGAGCAGTACTTC. Translating gives CASTQGPGPSYEQYF. The variable domain in full, completed from reference TRBV11-2 and TRBJ2-7, reads EAGVAQSPRYKIIEKRQSVAFWCNPISGHATLYWYQQILGQGPKLLIQFQNNGVVDDSQLPKDRFSAERLKGVDSTLKIQPAKLEDSAVYLCASTQGPGPSYEQYFGPGTRLTVT.